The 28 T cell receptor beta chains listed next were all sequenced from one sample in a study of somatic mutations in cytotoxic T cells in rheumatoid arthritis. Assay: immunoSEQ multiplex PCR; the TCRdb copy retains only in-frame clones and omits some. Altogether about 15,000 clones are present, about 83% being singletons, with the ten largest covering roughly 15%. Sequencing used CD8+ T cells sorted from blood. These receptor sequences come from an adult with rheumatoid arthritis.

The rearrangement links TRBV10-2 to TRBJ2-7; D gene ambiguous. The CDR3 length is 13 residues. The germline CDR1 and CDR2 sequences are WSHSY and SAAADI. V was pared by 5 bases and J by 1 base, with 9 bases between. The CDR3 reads CASSQTASYEQYF. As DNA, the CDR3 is TGCGCCAGCAGTCAGACTGCATCCTACGAGCAGTACTTC.

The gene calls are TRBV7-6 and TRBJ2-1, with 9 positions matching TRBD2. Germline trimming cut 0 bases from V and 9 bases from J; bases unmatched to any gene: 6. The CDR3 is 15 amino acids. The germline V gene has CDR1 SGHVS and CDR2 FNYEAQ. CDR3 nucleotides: TGTGCCAGCAGCTTAGCGTTAGCGGGGGTCGGTGAGCAGTTCTTC. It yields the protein CASSLALAGVGEQFF.

The CDR3 region has the DNA TGTGCCAGTAAGAGGGGGGGGACTGAAGCTTTCTTT. Its translation is CASKRGGTEAFF. The chain joins TRBV27 to TRBJ1-1; D might be TRBD1 (6 bases). CDR1 is MNHEY, CDR2 SMNVEV, per germline (reference sequence). V lost 9 bases and J 5 bases, leaving 13 bases between the germline ends. This CDR3 region has 12 residues.

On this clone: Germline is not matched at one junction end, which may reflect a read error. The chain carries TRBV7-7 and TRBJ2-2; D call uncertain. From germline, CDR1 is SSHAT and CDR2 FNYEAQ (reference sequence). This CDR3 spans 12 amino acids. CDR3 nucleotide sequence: TGTGCTAGCAGCATGAACACCGGGGAGCTGTTTTTT. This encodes CASSMNTGELFF.

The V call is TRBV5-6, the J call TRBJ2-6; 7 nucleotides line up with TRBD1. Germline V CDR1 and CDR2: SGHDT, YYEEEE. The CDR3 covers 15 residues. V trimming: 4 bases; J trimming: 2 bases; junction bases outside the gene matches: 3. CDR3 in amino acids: CASSLGGAGANVLTF. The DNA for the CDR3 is TGTGCCAGCAGCCTAGGGGGCGCTGGGGCCAACGTCCTGACTTTC.

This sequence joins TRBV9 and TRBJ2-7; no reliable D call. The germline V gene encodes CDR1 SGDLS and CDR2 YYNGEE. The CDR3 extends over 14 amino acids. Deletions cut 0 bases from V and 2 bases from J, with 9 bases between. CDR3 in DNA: TGTGCCAGCAGCGTAGTCCCAGGAGCCTACGAGCAGTACTTC. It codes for CASSVVPGAYEQYF.

CDR3 loop: CSASGDYEQYF. The CDR3, as DNA: TGCAGTGCTAGTGGGGACTACGAGCAGTACTTC. This chain joins TRBV20-1 and TRBJ2-7; D is ambiguous. Trimming took 3 bases from V and 3 from J, leaving 6 bases between them. CDR1 is DFQATT, CDR2 SNEGSKA, per germline (reference sequence). The CDR3 spans 11 residues.

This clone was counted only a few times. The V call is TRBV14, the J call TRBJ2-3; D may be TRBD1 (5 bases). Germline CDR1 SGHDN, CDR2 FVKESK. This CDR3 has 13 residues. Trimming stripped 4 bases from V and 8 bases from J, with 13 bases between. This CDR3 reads CASSPTEQATQYF. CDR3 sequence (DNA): TGTGCCAGCAGCCCGACAGAGCAGGCTACGCAGTATTTT.

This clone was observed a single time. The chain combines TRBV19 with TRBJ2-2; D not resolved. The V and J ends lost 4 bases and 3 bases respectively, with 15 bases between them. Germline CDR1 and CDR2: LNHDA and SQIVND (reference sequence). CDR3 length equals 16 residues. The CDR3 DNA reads TGTGCCAGTAGTACCCCGCGGACGGCGGACACCGGGGAGCTGTTTTTT. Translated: CASSTPRTADTGELFF.

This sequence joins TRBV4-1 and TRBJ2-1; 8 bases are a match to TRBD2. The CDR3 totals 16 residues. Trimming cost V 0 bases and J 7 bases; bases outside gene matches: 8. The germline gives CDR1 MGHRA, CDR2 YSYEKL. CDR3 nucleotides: TGCGCCAGCAGCCAAGATGCCAGCGGGGGAGGGAATGAGCAGTTCTTC. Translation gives CASSQDASGGGNEQFF.

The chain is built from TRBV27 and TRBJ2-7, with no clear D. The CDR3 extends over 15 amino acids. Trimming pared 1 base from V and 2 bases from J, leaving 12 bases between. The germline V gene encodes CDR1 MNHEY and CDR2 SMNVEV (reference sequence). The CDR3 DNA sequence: TGTGCCAGCAGTTTATACACGACGAGACCCTACGAGCAGTACTTC. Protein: CASSLYTTRPYEQYF.

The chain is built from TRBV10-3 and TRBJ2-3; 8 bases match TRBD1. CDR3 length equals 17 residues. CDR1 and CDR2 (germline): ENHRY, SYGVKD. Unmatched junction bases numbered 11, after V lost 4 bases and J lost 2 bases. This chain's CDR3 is CAISGGTGAYSTDTQYF. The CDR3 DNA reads TGTGCCATCAGTGGTGGGACAGGCGCGTATTCCACAGATACGCAGTATTTT.

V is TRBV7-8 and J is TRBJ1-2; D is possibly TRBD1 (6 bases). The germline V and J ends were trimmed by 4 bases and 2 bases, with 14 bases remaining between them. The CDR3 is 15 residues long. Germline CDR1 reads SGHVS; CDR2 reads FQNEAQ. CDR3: CASSSGGSANYGYTF. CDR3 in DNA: TGTGCCAGCAGCTCCGGGGGCAGCGCAAACTATGGCTACACCTTC.

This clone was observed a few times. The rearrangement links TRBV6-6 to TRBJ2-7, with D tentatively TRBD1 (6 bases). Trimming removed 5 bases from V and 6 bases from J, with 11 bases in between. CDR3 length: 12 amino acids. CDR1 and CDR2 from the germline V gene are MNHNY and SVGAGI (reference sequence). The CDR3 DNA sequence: TGTGCCAGCAGTCCACAGGGATTCGAGCAGTACTTC. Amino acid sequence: CASSPQGFEQYF.

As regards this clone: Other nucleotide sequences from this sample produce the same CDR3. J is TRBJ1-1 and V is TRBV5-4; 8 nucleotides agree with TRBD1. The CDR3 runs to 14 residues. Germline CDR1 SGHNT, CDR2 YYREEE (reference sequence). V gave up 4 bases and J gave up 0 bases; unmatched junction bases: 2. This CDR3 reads CASSLTGVNTEAFF. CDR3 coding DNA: TGTGCCAGCAGCCTGACAGGGGTGAACACTGAAGCTTTCTTT.

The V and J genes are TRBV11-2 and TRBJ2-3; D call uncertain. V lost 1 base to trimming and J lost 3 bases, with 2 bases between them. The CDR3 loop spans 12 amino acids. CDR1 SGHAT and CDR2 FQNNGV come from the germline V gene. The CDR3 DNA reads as TGTGCCAGCAGCTTAGGTACAGATACGCAGTATTTT. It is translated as CASSLGTDTQYF.

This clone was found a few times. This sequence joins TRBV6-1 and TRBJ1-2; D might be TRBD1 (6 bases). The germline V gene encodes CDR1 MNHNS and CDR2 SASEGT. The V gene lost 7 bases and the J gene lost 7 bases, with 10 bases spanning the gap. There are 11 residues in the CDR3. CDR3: CASIRGPGYTF. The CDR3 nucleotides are TGTGCCAGCATCAGGGGTCCTGGCTACACCTTC.

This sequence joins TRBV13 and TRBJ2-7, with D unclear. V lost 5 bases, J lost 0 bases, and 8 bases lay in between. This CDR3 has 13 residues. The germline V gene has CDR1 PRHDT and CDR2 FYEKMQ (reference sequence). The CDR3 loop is CASSQGPSYEQYF. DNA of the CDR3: TGTGCCAGCAGCCAAGGGCCCTCCTACGAGCAGTACTTC.

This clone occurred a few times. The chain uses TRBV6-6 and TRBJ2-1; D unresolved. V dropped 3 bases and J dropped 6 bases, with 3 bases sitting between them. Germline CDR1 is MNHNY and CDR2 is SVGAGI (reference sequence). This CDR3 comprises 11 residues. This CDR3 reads CASSYINEQFF. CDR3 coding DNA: TGTGCCAGCAGTTATATCAATGAGCAGTTCTTC.

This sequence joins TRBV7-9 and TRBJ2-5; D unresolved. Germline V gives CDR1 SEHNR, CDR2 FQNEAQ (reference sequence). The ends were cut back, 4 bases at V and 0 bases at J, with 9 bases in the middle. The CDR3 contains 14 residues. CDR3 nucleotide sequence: TGTGCCAGCAGCTCTTCCGTTCACCAAGAGACCCAGTACTTC. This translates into CASSSSVHQETQYF.

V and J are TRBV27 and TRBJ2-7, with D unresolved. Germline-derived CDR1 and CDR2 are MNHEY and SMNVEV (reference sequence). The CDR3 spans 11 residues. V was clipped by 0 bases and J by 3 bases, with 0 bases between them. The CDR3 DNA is TGTGCCAGCAGTTTATCCTACGAGCAGTACTTC. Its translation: CASSLSYEQYF.

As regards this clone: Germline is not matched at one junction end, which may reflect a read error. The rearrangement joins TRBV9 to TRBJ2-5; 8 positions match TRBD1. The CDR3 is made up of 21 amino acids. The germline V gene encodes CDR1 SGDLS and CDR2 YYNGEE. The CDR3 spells CASSVVGRGLIPQLIQEAQYF. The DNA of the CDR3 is TGTGCCAGCAGCGTAGTTGGCAGGGGGCTGATTCCGCAGTTAATCCAAGAGGCCCAGTACTTC.

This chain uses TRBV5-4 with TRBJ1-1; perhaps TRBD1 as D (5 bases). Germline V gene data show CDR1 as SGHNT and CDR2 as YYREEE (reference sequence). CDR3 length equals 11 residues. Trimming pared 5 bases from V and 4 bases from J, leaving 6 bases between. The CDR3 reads CASRRGTEAFF. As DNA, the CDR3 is TGTGCCAGCAGAAGGGGCACTGAAGCTTTCTTT.

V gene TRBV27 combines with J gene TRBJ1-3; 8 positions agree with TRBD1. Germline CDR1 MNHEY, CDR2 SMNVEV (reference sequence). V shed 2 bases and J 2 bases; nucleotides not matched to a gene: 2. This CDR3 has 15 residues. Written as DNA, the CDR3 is TGTGCCAGCAGTTTAGGGACAGGCGCTGGAAACACCATATATTTT. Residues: CASSLGTGAGNTIYF.

The CDR3 is CASSYEGDGYTF. The CDR3 DNA reads TGTGCCAGCAGTTACGAAGGGGATGGCTACACCTTC. The chain has TRBV6-5 and TRBJ1-2; D is perhaps TRBD1 (5 bases). The CDR3 is 12 residues long. Germline CDR1 and CDR2: MNHEY and SVGAGI. The V and J ends lost 2 bases and 6 bases respectively, with 7 bases between them.

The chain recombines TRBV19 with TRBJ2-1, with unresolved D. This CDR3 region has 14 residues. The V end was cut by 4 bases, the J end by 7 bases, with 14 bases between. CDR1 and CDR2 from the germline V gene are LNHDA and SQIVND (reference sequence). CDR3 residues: CASSTHLTWNEQFF. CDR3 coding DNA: TGTGCCAGTAGTACTCACCTAACCTGGAATGAGCAGTTCTTC.

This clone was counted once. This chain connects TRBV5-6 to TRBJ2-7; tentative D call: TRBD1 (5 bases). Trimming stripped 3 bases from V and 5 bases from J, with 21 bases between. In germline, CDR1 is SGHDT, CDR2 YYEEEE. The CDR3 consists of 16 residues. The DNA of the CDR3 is TGTGCCAGCAGCTCCGCCGGATTGGGGCAGTTGGACGAGCAGTACTTC. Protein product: CASSSAGLGQLDEQYF.

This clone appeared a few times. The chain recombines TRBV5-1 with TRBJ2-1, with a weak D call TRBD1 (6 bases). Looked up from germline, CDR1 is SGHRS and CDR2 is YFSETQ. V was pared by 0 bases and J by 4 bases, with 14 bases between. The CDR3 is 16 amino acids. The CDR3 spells CASSLGSGEGYNEQFF. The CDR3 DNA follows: TGCGCCAGCAGCTTGGGGTCAGGGGAAGGGTACAATGAGCAGTTCTTC.